The 30 T cell receptor beta chains below were found in one sample sequenced in a study of T-cell reconstitution after alpha-beta-depleted transplantation in children. The TCRbeta library incorporated unique molecular identifiers. Using its own MiXCR run on the PCR reads, TCRdb lists one record per CDR3 protein. The data contain about 350,000 distinct CDR3 sequences, approximately 12% of them seen just once; the ten biggest clones take up around 4.1%. The sample consisted of PBMCs, taken from the stem cell graft. Source of these receptors: a human donor who donated a stem cell graft to a child with Fanconi anemia.

This clonotype has a handful of counts. The rearrangement links TRBV4-3 to TRBJ1-4; no firm D call. In germline, CDR1 is LGHNA, CDR2 YSLEER. The CDR3 runs to 20 residues. V lost 0 bases and J lost 0, with 20 bases in between. The CDR3: CASSQDTVPLGAATNEKLFF. Here the CDR3 DNA reads TGCGCCAGCAGCCAAGATACGGTACCGTTGGGAGCTGCAACTAATGAAAAACTGTTTTTT.

This clonotype was recorded many times. The chain is built from TRBV9 and TRBJ2-3; tentatively, D is TRBD1 (6 bases). Germline values: CDR1 SGDLS, CDR2 YYNGEE. CDR3 length: 16 amino acids. Trimming stripped 4 bases from V and 0 bases from J, with 15 bases between. The CDR3, as DNA: TGTGCCAGCAGCCCAGGGGCAGCCGCTAGCACAGATACGCAGTATTTT. Translated, it gives CASSPGAAASTDTQYF.

CDR3 in DNA: TGCGCCAGCAGCTTGGCGGGCAGCTCCGATGAAAAACTGTTTTTT. As protein: CASSLAGSSDEKLFF. The chain has TRBV5-1 and TRBJ1-4; D ambiguous. Germline V gene sequence: CDR1 SGHRS, CDR2 YFSETQ. The CDR3 runs 15 residues. Trimming took off 0 bases at V and 6 bases at J, with 12 bases between the two ends.

This clonotype has a count of ten or more. The chain couples TRBV5-8 to TRBJ2-3; perhaps TRBD1 as D (5 bases). V was shortened by 0 bases and J by 2 bases, with 16 bases between the two germline ends. The CDR3 has 17 amino acids. CDR1 is SGHTS, CDR2 YDEGEE, per germline. The CDR3 DNA sequence: TGTGCCAGCAGCTTGGAAGGGGCAGGGCTAATCACAGATACGCAGTATTTT. Its translation is CASSLEGAGLITDTQYF.

This clonotype has ten or more counts. The chain joins TRBV28 to TRBJ2-7; 7 nucleotides align to TRBD1. V lost 5 bases to trimming and J lost 4 bases; unmatched junction nucleotides: 11. CDR3 length equals 15 residues. Per germline, CDR1 MDHEN and CDR2 SYDVKM. The CDR3 reads CASSPQGTVRYEQYV. CDR3 nucleotides: TGTGCCAGCAGTCCCCAGGGGACAGTCCGATACGAGCAGTACGTC.

There are many counts of this clonotype. The gene calls are TRBV5-4 and TRBJ2-7; tentative D call: TRBD1 (5 bases). Trimming took off 5 bases at V and 3 bases at J, with 12 bases between the two ends. The germline CDR1 and CDR2 sequences are SGHNT and YYREEE (reference sequence). The CDR3 spans 13 residues. The chain's CDR3 is CASSSGIHYEQYV. CDR3 DNA: TGTGCCAGCAGTTCAGGGATCCACTACGAGCAGTACGTC.

This clonotype came up many times. The chain couples TRBV3-1 to TRBJ1-2; D call uncertain. Between the trimmed V and J ends, which lost 2 bases and 6 bases, there was a span of 10 bases. The CDR3 loop spans 13 amino acids. Germline CDR1 reads LGHDT; CDR2 reads YNNKEL (reference sequence). This CDR3 reads CASSQIPQHGYTF. CDR3 nucleotide sequence: TGTGCCAGCAGCCAAATACCTCAACATGGCTACACCTTC.

This clonotype was detected a few times. CDR3 bases: TGCGCCAGCAGCCAAGATGGGGTTTCAACTAACGAGCAGTACTTC. This codes for CASSQDGVSTNEQYF. This chain links TRBV4-3 with TRBJ2-7, with no clear D. V dropped 0 bases and J dropped 5 bases, with 14 bases sitting between them. Per germline, CDR1 LGHNA and CDR2 YSLEER. CDR3 length equals 15 residues.

This clonotype was seen a few times. V is TRBV7-2 and J is TRBJ2-3; 7 nucleotides line up with TRBD2. J was trimmed by 0 bases and V by 5 bases; bases with no gene match: 8. The V gene's germline CDR1 is SGHTA and CDR2 FQGNSA. This CDR3 comprises 16 residues. CDR3 bases: TGTGCCAGCAGCCTCGGACTAGATCGAAGCACAGATACGCAGTATTTT. Protein: CASSLGLDRSTDTQYF.

This clonotype was found a few times. The rearrangement uses TRBV3-1 and TRBJ2-1; 10 positions match TRBD2. This CDR3 region has 15 residues. The germline V gene encodes CDR1 LGHDT and CDR2 YNNKEL (reference sequence). J was trimmed by 10 bases and V by 5 bases; bases with no gene match: 11. The CDR3: CASSISGGAWLEQFF. CDR3 DNA: TGTGCCAGCAGCATAAGCGGGGGGGCTTGGCTGGAGCAGTTCTTC.

The table lists this clonotype with many counts. V gene TRBV5-1 combines with J gene TRBJ2-7, with D possibly being TRBD2 (6 bases). Germline CDR1 SGHRS, CDR2 YFSETQ. The CDR3 consists of 16 residues. V dropped 0 bases and J dropped 2 bases, with 15 bases sitting between them. The CDR3: CASSLGGAAFTYEQYF. In nucleotides, the CDR3 is TGCGCCAGCAGCTTGGGCGGGGCCGCCTTTACCTACGAGCAGTACTTC.

This CDR3 is CASSPETLVNYGYTF. The CDR3 nucleotides read TGTGCCAGCAGTCCAGAGACTTTGGTCAACTATGGCTACACCTTC. The chain combines TRBV12-3 or TRBV12-4 with TRBJ1-2; no clear D. Trimming cost V 5 bases and J 2 bases, with 15 bases left between them. The CDR3 loop spans 15 amino acids.

This clonotype was counted a few times. The chain recombines TRBV2 with TRBJ2-5; 11 nucleotides align to TRBD2. J lost 4 bases, V lost 9 bases, and 10 bases had no gene match. The CDR3 loop spans 15 amino acids. Germline CDR1 SNHLY, CDR2 FYNNEI. This CDR3 reads CASGNGLAGSETQYF. Written as DNA, the CDR3 is TGTGCCAGTGGAAACGGACTAGCGGGTTCAGAGACCCAGTACTTC.

The rearrangement links TRBV18 to TRBJ2-1, with TRBD2 matching 10 bases. Per germline, CDR1 KGHSH and CDR2 LQKENI. The CDR3 is made up of 15 amino acids. J gave up 5 bases and V 5 bases, and 6 bases lay outside the gene matches. CDR3 coding DNA: TGTGCCAGCTCAGAGCTGGGACTAGCGAACAATGAGCAGTTCTTC. It translates to CASSELGLANNEQFF. Complete variable domain (other parts from reference TRBV18 and TRBJ2-1): NAGVMQNPRHLVRRRGQEARLRCSPMKGHSHVYWYRQLPEEGLKFMVYLQKENIIDESGMPKERFSAEFPKEGPSILRIQQVVRGDSAAYFCASSELGLANNEQFFGPGTRLTVL.

The chain joins TRBV18 to TRBJ1-3; 8 bases are a match to TRBD1. The V gene end was trimmed by 2 bases and the J gene end by 7 bases; junction bases not matched to a gene: 7. Germline assignment: CDR1 KGHSH and CDR2 LQKENI. The CDR3 is 15 residues long. CDR3 DNA sequence: TGTGCCAGCTCACCATTACAGGGGGATCCGAACACCATATATTTT. It translates to CASSPLQGDPNTIYF.

This clonotype was seen at least ten times. CDR3 protein: CASSHLGAHEQFF. The DNA for the CDR3 is TGTGCCAGCAGCCATCTAGGGGCCCATGAGCAGTTCTTC. The V gene is TRBV3-1, the J gene TRBJ2-1, with D perhaps matching TRBD1 (5 bases). CDR1 is LGHDT and CDR2 is YNNKEL in the germline V gene (reference sequence). This CDR3 spans 13 amino acids. V lost 3 bases and J lost 8, with 11 bases in between.

The gene calls are TRBV11-1 and TRBJ1-2; 7 positions agree with TRBD1. The CDR3 consists of 13 residues. V was clipped by 8 bases and J by 4 bases; unmatched bases: 7. Germline CDR1 reads SGHAT; CDR2 reads FQDESV (reference sequence). The CDR3 loop is CASGRQGGYGYTF. The DNA for the CDR3 is TGTGCCAGCGGCAGACAGGGCGGCTATGGCTACACCTTC.

This clonotype was picked up one time. The conserved phenylalanine or tryptophan normally closing the CDR3 is absent here, so this likely arose from a read error. This chain links TRBV4-3 with TRBJ1-4; no clear D gene. The V gene's germline CDR1 is LGHNA and CDR2 YSLEER. Trimming removed 1 base at V and 8 bases at J, with 11 bases between. This CDR3 is 14 amino acids long. The CDR3 sequence: CASSQARWSEKLFY. As DNA, the CDR3 is TGCGCCAGCAGCCAAGCTCGCTGGAGCGAAAAACTGTTTTAT.

V usage is TRBV29-1 and J usage is TRBJ1-2; D perhaps matches TRBD1 (5 bases). CDR3 length equals 14 residues. Germline CDR1 SQVTM, CDR2 ANQGSEA. Trimming removed 7 bases at V and 10 bases at J, with 25 bases between. The DNA of the CDR3 is TGCAGCGCCGAGGGACGTCCAAACCCGGGTGACTACACCTTC. It yields the protein CSAEGRPNPGDYTF.

This clonotype has more than one count but fewer than ten. As DNA, the CDR3 is TGTGCCAGCAGTGAACTGGCTAGCGCATTGGGAGAGACCCAGTACTTC. This encodes CASSELASALGETQYF. The chain uses TRBV2 and TRBJ2-5; D is perhaps TRBD2 (6 bases). Trimming stripped 2 bases from V and 4 bases from J, with 17 bases between. Germline lookup yields CDR1 SNHLY and CDR2 FYNNEI. The CDR3 sequence is 16 residues long.

The CDR3 nucleotides are TGCGCCAGCAGTGGACTAGCGGGGGCAGATACGCAGTATTTT. Translated, it gives CASSGLAGADTQYF. The V and J genes are TRBV4-3 and TRBJ2-3, with 13 positions matching TRBD2. Germline CDR1 and CDR2: LGHNA and YSLEER. There are 14 residues in the CDR3. The junction had 1 base not matched to a gene; V was cut back by 6 bases and J by 4 bases.

V is TRBV7-2 and J is TRBJ2-2, with no clear D. The germline V gene encodes CDR1 SGHTA and CDR2 FQGNSA. The length of the CDR3 is 13 residues. CDR3 region: CASADSWSRELFF. The CDR3 DNA reads TGTGCGAGCGCCGACTCCTGGAGCCGGGAGCTGTTTTTT.

J is TRBJ2-1 and V is TRBV18, with unresolved D. Germline V gives CDR1 KGHSH, CDR2 LQKENI. The CDR3 runs to 12 residues. Deletions cut 3 bases from V and 4 bases from J, with 4 bases between. CDR3 nucleotides: TGTGCCAGCTCACCGGAGTACAATGAGCAGTTCTTC. This translates into CASSPEYNEQFF.

The chain has TRBV7-2 and TRBJ1-2; 9 bases map to TRBD1. The CDR3 consists of 15 residues. CDR1 SGHTA and CDR2 FQGNSA come from the germline V gene. V lost 5 bases and J lost 4; bases outside the gene matches: 8. The DNA of the CDR3 is TGTGCCAGCAGCCCGAACAGGGGGCCTGCCTATGGCTACACCTTC. Protein: CASSPNRGPAYGYTF.

The chain joins TRBV14 to TRBJ2-2; D not resolved. Germline values: CDR1 SGHDN, CDR2 FVKESK. The CDR3 is 14 residues long. The V gene lost 4 bases and the J gene lost 6 bases, with 12 bases spanning the gap. CDR3 nucleotides: TGTGCCAGCAGCCGAAACCTGTTACCCGGGGAGCTGTTTTTT. Translation gives CASSRNLLPGELFF. The variable domain in full, with the rest retrieved from reference TRBV14 and TRBJ2-2, is EAGVTQFPSHSVIEKGQTVTLRCDPISGHDNLYWYRRVMGKEIKFLLHFVKESKQDESGMPNNRFLAERTGGTYSTLKVQPAELEDSGVYFCASSRNLLPGELFFGEGSRLTVL.

The V gene is TRBV29-1, the J gene TRBJ1-1, with TRBD1 matching 8 bases. This CDR3 contains 16 residues. CDR1 is SQVTM, CDR2 ANQGSEA, per germline. With 7 bases clipped from V and 0 bases from J, the junction kept 13 bases outside the gene matches. The CDR3 bases are TGCAGCGCCGCCCGGACAGGGAGAGGGATGAACACTGAAGCTTTCTTT. This translates into CSAARTGRGMNTEAFF.

The chain combines TRBV18 with TRBJ1-1; the D is unclear. CDR1 is KGHSH, CDR2 LQKENI, per germline. Trimming stripped 4 bases from V and 0 bases from J, with 15 bases between. The CDR3 loop spans 16 amino acids. The CDR3: CASSLHPREMNTEAFF. CDR3 in DNA: TGTGCCAGCTCACTGCATCCTCGGGAGATGAACACTGAAGCTTTCTTT. Full variable domain (rest looked up from reference TRBV18 and TRBJ1-1): NAGVMQNPRHLVRRRGQEARLRCSPMKGHSHVYWYRQLPEEGLKFMVYLQKENIIDESGMPKERFSAEFPKEGPSILRIQQVVRGDSAAYFCASSLHPREMNTEAFFGQGTRLTVV.

This clonotype was detected a few times. This chain links TRBV3-1 with TRBJ2-7; D is ambiguous. Germline V gene data show CDR1 as LGHDT and CDR2 as YNNKEL (reference sequence). This CDR3 contains 12 residues. The germline V and J ends were trimmed by 5 bases and 5 bases, with 10 bases remaining between them. DNA of the CDR3: TGTGCCAGCAGCGGTTCAACCGACGAGCAGTACTTC. It is translated as CASSGSTDEQYF.

J is TRBJ1-2 and V is TRBV6-1; the match to TRBD1 covers 9 bases. The length of the CDR3 is 14 residues. Germline V lookup: CDR1 MNHNS, CDR2 SASEGT. Trimming cost V 1 base and J 8 bases; bases outside gene matches: 5. The CDR3 region is CASSEGYRGQGYTF. The DNA of the CDR3 is TGTGCCAGCAGTGAAGGCTACAGGGGGCAAGGCTACACCTTC.

This chain joins TRBV5-1 and TRBJ1-2; D is possibly TRBD1 (5 bases). The germline CDR1 and CDR2 sequences are SGHRS and YFSETQ. Trimming cost V 4 bases and J 7 bases, with 11 bases left between them. The CDR3 has 12 residues. The CDR3, as DNA: TGCGCCAGCAGCCCCGGCCAGGGTGGCTACACCTTC. It translates to CASSPGQGGYTF.